This passage covers 10 T cell receptor beta chains from one sample sequenced in a study of T cell changes during pregnancy in multiple sclerosis. Assay used: immunoSEQ multiplex PCR; TCRdb lists only in-frame clones, some missing. The data contain about 100,000 clones, more than 80% of them seen just once; the ten biggest clones take up 0.95% to 1.5%. Sample: peripheral blood, taken in the second trimester of pregnancy. The origin of the receptors is a female donor with multiple sclerosis, enrolled in a pregnancy study.

This clone was seen only once. The V and J genes are TRBV18 and TRBJ2-1; TRBD1 is a possible D gene (5 bases). Germline V CDR1 and CDR2: KGHSH, LQKENI. V lost 8 bases and J lost 8, with 22 bases in between. The CDR3 has 15 residues. The CDR3: CASTDRGNLNHEQFF. As DNA, the CDR3 is TGTGCCAGCACTGATAGGGGAAACCTTAACCATGAGCAGTTCTTC.

This chain connects TRBV6-6 to TRBJ2-3; 13 bases are shared with TRBD2. J lost 6 bases, V lost 6 bases, and 6 bases had no gene match. CDR1 is MNHNY, CDR2 SVGAGI, per germline (reference sequence). The CDR3 length is 15 residues. The CDR3 here is CASRLAGGPGDTQYF. The CDR3 bases are TGTGCCAGCAGACTAGCGGGAGGGCCGGGGGATACGCAGTATTTT.

This chain links TRBV28 with TRBJ2-2; 8 bases match TRBD1. The CDR3 is 16 amino acids. Germline CDR1 is MDHEN and CDR2 is SYDVKM. V dropped 7 bases and J dropped 2; count of bases not matched to a gene: 9. The CDR3, as DNA: TGTGCCAGCAAAAAGCCCAGGGGGCCCAACACCGGGGAGCTGTTTTTT. Protein product: CASKKPRGPNTGELFF.

The chain couples TRBV5-1 to TRBJ2-2, with D perhaps TRBD2 (5 bases). Germline V gene data show CDR1 as SGHRS and CDR2 as YFSETQ. The V end lost 1 base, the J end lost 6 bases, and 16 bases lay between the germline ends. The CDR3 consists of 16 residues. CDR3 amino acids: CASSLPPGSKAGELFF. CDR3 sequence (DNA): TGCGCCAGCAGCTTGCCTCCGGGATCTAAGGCCGGGGAGCTGTTTTTT. Complete variable domain (other parts from reference TRBV5-1 and TRBJ2-2): KAGVTQTPRYLIKTRGQQVTLSCSPISGHRSVSWYQQTPGQGLQFLFEYFSETQRNKGNFPGRFSGRQFSNSRSEMNVSTLELGDSALYLCASSLPPGSKAGELFFGEGSRLTVL.

The chain uses TRBV28 and TRBJ1-1, with TRBD1 identical over 7 bases. Losses at the gene ends were 2 bases for V and 8 bases for J; bases not matched to a gene: 2. The germline gives CDR1 MDHEN, CDR2 SYDVKM. The CDR3 runs to 12 residues. CDR3 coding DNA: TGTGCCAGCAGTTTAAGACAGGGCGAAGCTTTCTTT. The encoded protein is CASSLRQGEAFF.

This clone came up once. Here the CDR3 reads CASSPKAGGMYTDTQYF. DNA for the CDR3: TGTGCCAGCTCACCAAAAGCGGGAGGCATGTACACAGATACGCAGTATTTT. The genes are TRBV18 and TRBJ2-3; 9 nucleotides agree with TRBD2. CDR3 length: 17 residues. V lost 2 bases and J lost 2; bases outside the gene matches: 8. Germline loops: CDR1 KGHSH, CDR2 LQKENI. The variable domain in full, completed from reference TRBV18 and TRBJ2-3, reads NAGVMQNPRHLVRRRGQEARLRCSPMKGHSHVYWYRQLPEEGLKFMVYLQKENIIDESGMPKERFSAEFPKEGPSILRIQQVVRGDSAAYFCASSPKAGGMYTDTQYFGPGTRLTVL.

The gene calls are TRBV28 and TRBJ2-5; the match to TRBD1 covers 9 bases. This CDR3 comprises 15 residues. J gave up 2 bases and V 5 bases, and 6 bases lay outside the gene matches. The V gene's germline CDR1 is MDHEN and CDR2 SYDVKM. CDR3 sequence (DNA): TGTGCCAGCAGTCTCGGACAGGGGAATCAAGAGACCCAGTACTTC. It is translated as CASSLGQGNQETQYF.

V usage is TRBV30 and J usage is TRBJ1-3; D might be TRBD1 (6 bases). There are 14 residues in the CDR3. Germline V gene lookup returns CDR1 GTSNPN and CDR2 SVGIG (reference sequence). Trimming removed 2 bases at V and 4 bases at J, with 12 bases between. The CDR3 region is CAWSTTGSGNTIYF. The DNA of the CDR3 is TGTGCCTGGAGTACTACAGGGTCCGGAAACACCATATATTTT.

The V gene is TRBV10-3, the J gene TRBJ2-2; weak D call: TRBD1 (7 bases). Germline V gives CDR1 ENHRY, CDR2 SYGVKD. Trimming left V 8 bases short and J 0 bases short, with 16 bases between. CDR3 length equals 16 residues. The CDR3 loop reads CAIEAGTGANTGELFF. The DNA for the CDR3 is TGTGCCATCGAGGCGGGAACAGGGGCGAACACCGGGGAGCTGTTTTTT.

The CDR3 DNA reads as TGCGCCAGCAGCGGGCGGGTGGGTATTCAAGAGACCCAGTACTTC. Its translation: CASSGRVGIQETQYF. The chain has TRBV5-1 and TRBJ2-5, with D perhaps matching TRBD2 (5 bases). The germline gives CDR1 SGHRS, CDR2 YFSETQ. There are 15 residues in the CDR3. The V end lost 4 bases, the J end lost 2 bases, and 15 bases lay between the germline ends.